The clone carrying this TCR beta chain was seen repeatedly, ten times or more. TCRdb re-derived calls from the 5' RACE reads in MiXCR, one entry per CDR3 protein. There are about 94,000 distinct CDR3 sequences in the sample; roughly a fifth occur only once, and about a fifth lies in the top ten. This sample is part of a study of spatial heterogeneity in lung cancer. Indicated time point: blood at routine non-recurrence follow-up after resection. V was clipped by 5 bases and J by 3 bases, with 12 bases between them. The CDR3 loop spans 14 amino acids. Per germline, CDR1 SNHLY and CDR2 FYNNEI. V is TRBV2 and J is TRBJ2-3; perhaps TRBD1 as D (6 bases). The receptor's source is a male donor with early-stage non-small cell lung cancer. This material consisted of PBMCs, taken at follow-up. The CDR3: CASSLLRGTDTQYF. The CDR3 DNA reads as TGTGCCAGCAGTCTCCTGAGGGGGACAGATACGCAGTATTTT.